One sample yielded the 29 T cell receptor beta chains listed below, sequenced in a study of T-cell memory formation after mild COVID-19. Using its own MiXCR run on the 5' RACE reads, TCRdb lists one record per CDR3 protein. The sample carries 350,000 or so distinct CDR3 sequences, around 21% recorded once. What was sequenced was PBMCs or a T cell subset sorted from them (not recorded which). Every receptor here comes from an adult woman who had mild COVID-19 (a few samples of this study predate the infection). Cell type and time point are not known.

The J gene is TRBJ2-5, the V gene TRBV7-3, with D maybe TRBD1 (6 bases). Per germline, CDR1 SGHTA and CDR2 FQGTGA. This CDR3 region has 18 residues. Between the trimmed V and J ends, which lost 5 bases and 3 bases, there was a span of 25 bases. This chain's CDR3 is CASSPQGPSSPQKETQYF. The CDR3 nucleotides read TGTGCCAGCAGCCCACAGGGACCCTCGTCTCCTCAGAAAGAGACCCAGTACTTC.

The chain uses TRBV4-3 and TRBJ1-1; D uncertain. CDR3 length equals 14 residues. V lost 0 bases and J 3 bases, leaving 8 bases between the germline ends. Germline CDR1 LGHNA, CDR2 YSLEER. The CDR3 DNA reads as TGCGCCAGCAGCCAAGATTGGCGGGACACTGAAGCTTTCTTT. Amino acid sequence: CASSQDWRDTEAFF.

This clonotype turned up a few times. The chain is built from TRBV12-3 or TRBV12-4 and TRBJ1-2; perhaps TRBD1 as D (5 bases). Trimming shortened V by 7 bases and J by 8 bases, and 26 bases separated the two germline ends. The CDR3 is 16 residues long. CDR3 coding DNA: TGTGCCAGCACCCCCGGGTGGGCAGGGTCTAGGAGGGGCTACACCTTC. Translated, it gives CASTPGWAGSRRGYTF.

In DNA, the CDR3 is TGTGCCACCAGCAGAGATTTCGAGGGGGACACTGAAGCTTTCTTT. Its protein product is CATSRDFEGDTEAFF. This chain connects TRBV15 to TRBJ1-1; possible D gene TRBD1, 6 bases. Trimming took 0 bases from V and 3 from J, leaving 11 bases between them. The V gene's germline CDR1 is LNHNV and CDR2 YYDKDF (reference sequence). The CDR3 has 15 residues.

There are a few counts of this clonotype. The V call is TRBV19, the J call TRBJ2-4; 10 bases are a match to TRBD2. J lost 8 bases, V lost 6 bases, and 4 bases had no gene match. CDR3 size: 13 residues. Germline V lookup: CDR1 LNHDA, CDR2 SQIVND (reference sequence). CDR3 protein: CASRSLAGDIQYF. The CDR3, as DNA: TGTGCCAGTAGATCGCTAGCGGGGGACATTCAGTACTTC.

The rearrangement links TRBV4-3 to TRBJ2-3, with TRBD1 matching over 7 bases. There are 15 residues in the CDR3. Per germline, CDR1 LGHNA and CDR2 YSLEER. Germline trimming cut 4 bases from V and 6 bases from J; bases unmatched to any gene: 10. The CDR3 DNA reads as TGCGCCAGCAGCCCTTCGACAGGGCGGCGGGATACGCAGTATTTT. Translated, it gives CASSPSTGRRDTQYF.

Only a few counts were recorded for this clonotype. This chain joins TRBV5-6 and TRBJ2-7; D not certain. Germline values: CDR1 SGHDT, CDR2 YYEEEE. The V end was cut by 2 bases, the J end by 2 bases, with 14 bases between. The CDR3 has 15 amino acids. The CDR3 sequence is CASSFVATLAYEQYF. The DNA of the CDR3 is TGTGCCAGCAGCTTCGTCGCGACACTCGCCTACGAGCAGTACTTC.

This clonotype was seen more than once but under ten times. V gene TRBV5-1 combines with J gene TRBJ2-7; 9 nucleotides agree with TRBD1. Trimming removed 1 base from V and 2 bases from J; junction bases left unmatched: 4. This CDR3 contains 15 residues. CDR1 and CDR2 from the germline V gene are SGHRS and YFSETQ. DNA of the CDR3: TGCGCCAGCAGCTTGATCGGGACAGGGACCTACGAGCAGTACTTC. Translating gives CASSLIGTGTYEQYF.

This clonotype was observed a handful of times. V gene TRBV11-2 combines with J gene TRBJ2-7, with D uncertain. Germline-derived CDR1 and CDR2 are SGHAT and FQNNGV. The CDR3 consists of 14 residues. Deletions cut 4 bases from V and 5 bases from J, with 15 bases between. Written as DNA, the CDR3 is TGTGCCAGCAGCTCGGCCCTCGGTGGGGACGAGCAGTACTTC. It codes for CASSSALGGDEQYF. Variable domain in full (rest from reference TRBV11-2 and TRBJ2-7): EAGVAQSPRYKIIEKRQSVAFWCNPISGHATLYWYQQILGQGPKLLIQFQNNGVVDDSQLPKDRFSAERLKGVDSTLKIQPAKLEDSAVYLCASSSALGGDEQYFGPGTRLTVT.

This clonotype was found many times. This chain joins TRBV5-1 and TRBJ2-1; TRBD2 is a possible D gene (5 bases). This CDR3 comprises 15 residues. The germline gives CDR1 SGHRS, CDR2 YFSETQ. V was clipped by 0 bases and J by 0 bases, with 7 bases between them. The CDR3 is CASSLEAVSYNEQFF. In DNA, the CDR3 is TGCGCCAGCAGCTTGGAAGCGGTCTCCTACAATGAGCAGTTCTTC. The entire variable domain, with the rest obtained from reference TRBV5-1 and TRBJ2-1, is as follows: KAGVTQTPRYLIKTRGQQVTLSCSPISGHRSVSWYQQTPGQGLQFLFEYFSETQRNKGNFPGRFSGRQFSNSRSEMNVSTLELGDSALYLCASSLEAVSYNEQFFGPGTRLTVL.

This clonotype has only a few counts. This chain links TRBV9 with TRBJ2-1; 7 bases map to TRBD2. The CDR3 consists of 13 residues. The J segment lost 8 bases and the V segment lost 4 bases, leaving 6 bases of the junction unmatched. CDR1 is SGDLS, CDR2 YYNGEE, per germline. DNA of the CDR3: TGTGCCAGCAGCCCTAGCGGTCCGGATGAGCAGTTCTTC. Its translation: CASSPSGPDEQFF.

This clonotype was counted a few times. V usage is TRBV9 and J usage is TRBJ2-3, with 16 bases identical to TRBD2. The CDR3 spans 16 residues. J gave up 6 bases and V 3 bases, and 4 bases lay outside the gene matches. Germline CDR1 SGDLS, CDR2 YYNGEE. The CDR3 loop reads CASSGGTSGGADTQYF. CDR3 nucleotides: TGTGCCAGCAGCGGAGGGACTAGCGGGGGGGCGGATACGCAGTATTTT.

The chain couples TRBV30 to TRBJ2-4; unclear D gene. In germline, CDR1 is GTSNPN, CDR2 SVGIG (reference sequence). The CDR3 has 15 residues. The germline V and J ends were trimmed by 1 base and 0 bases, with 10 bases remaining between them. CDR3 sequence (DNA): TGTGCCTGGAGTGGAAACTTGGTAGCCAAAAACATTCAGTACTTC. Translated: CAWSGNLVAKNIQYF.

V and J are TRBV7-8 and TRBJ2-4, with D possibly being TRBD1 (6 bases). This CDR3 comprises 19 residues. Per the germline V gene, CDR1 is SGHVS and CDR2 is FQNEAQ. The ends were cut back, 5 bases at V and 0 bases at J, with 23 bases in the middle. In nucleotides, the CDR3 is TGTGCCAGCAGCATCATCCACAGGGACGGACCTGGAGCCAAAAACATTCAGTACTTC. This codes for CASSIIHRDGPGAKNIQYF. Combining the CDR3 with reference TRBV7-8 and TRBJ2-4 gives the whole variable domain GAGVSQSPRYKVAKRGQDVALRCDPISGHVSLFWYQQALGQGPEFLTYFQNEAQLDKSGLPSDRFFAERPEGSVSTLKIQRTQQEDSAVYLCASSIIHRDGPGAKNIQYFGAGTRLSVL.

Only a few counts were recorded for this clonotype. Sequence at one end of the junction differs from germline and may be a read error. The chain employs TRBV10-3 and TRBJ1-5; tentatively, D is TRBD1 (5 bases). The CDR3 has 15 amino acids. Germline V gene data show CDR1 as ENHRY and CDR2 as SYGVKD. CDR3 sequence: CAISAAGNSDQPQHF. CDR3 in DNA: TGTGCCATCAGTGCGGCAGGGAATAGCGATCAGCCCCAGCATTTT.

In its sample, this clonotype was seen once. The V gene is TRBV5-5, the J gene TRBJ1-6; D is perhaps TRBD1 (5 bases). CDR1 SGHKS and CDR2 YYEKEE come from the germline V gene (reference sequence). Trimming shortened V by 2 bases and J by 8 bases, and 14 bases separated the two germline ends. The CDR3 contains 15 residues. The CDR3 nucleotides are TGTGCCAGCAGCTTTTATGAGCGGGGGTATTCACCCCTCCACTTT. Translation: CASSFYERGYSPLHF.

In this sample, this clonotype turned up many times. J is TRBJ2-2 and V is TRBV12-3 or TRBV12-4; 7 bases match TRBD2. Trimming took 9 bases from V and 5 from J; bases not matched to a gene: 12. The length of the CDR3 is 15 residues. Here the CDR3 reads CASRPAGEGTGELFF. For the CDR3, the DNA is TGTGCCAGTCGGCCGGCGGGAGAAGGTACCGGGGAGCTGTTTTTT.

This clonotype has more than one count but fewer than ten. The chain recombines TRBV7-8 with TRBJ2-1, with 14 positions matching TRBD2. The germline CDR1 and CDR2 sequences are SGHVS and FQNEAQ. This CDR3 is built from 17 residues. Unmatched junction bases numbered 5, after V lost 6 bases and J lost 1 base. This chain's CDR3 is CASRLGLAGESYNEQFF. The CDR3 nucleotides are TGTGCCAGCAGACTGGGACTAGCGGGGGAATCCTACAATGAGCAGTTCTTC.

The chain couples TRBV10-3 to TRBJ2-7; 8 bases are shared with TRBD2. With V trimmed by 0 bases and J by 0 bases, 10 bases remained unmatched. The length of the CDR3 is 18 residues. CDR1 and CDR2 (germline): ENHRY, SYGVKD. The chain's CDR3 is CAISESGAGRGASYEQYF. CDR3 DNA: TGTGCCATCAGTGAGTCGGGTGCCGGGAGGGGGGCCTCCTACGAGCAGTACTTC.

The CDR3 DNA reads as TGTGCCAGCTCACCACCCATGAAGGGAAGCAGGAAGCAGTTCTTC. It codes for CASSPPMKGSRKQFF. V usage is TRBV18 and J usage is TRBJ2-1; D is ambiguous. CDR1 and CDR2 from the germline V gene are KGHSH and LQKENI. This CDR3 comprises 15 residues. The V end lost 0 bases, the J end lost 11 bases, and 17 bases lay between the germline ends.

The V call is TRBV20-1, the J call TRBJ2-7; 8 nucleotides match TRBD1. The CDR3 contains 14 residues. CDR1 is DFQATT and CDR2 is SNEGSKA in the germline V gene (reference sequence). The V gene end was trimmed by 6 bases and the J gene end by 4 bases; junction bases not matched to a gene: 11. The CDR3 DNA reads TGCAGTGCCCAGGACAGGGATGGACTGTACGAGCAGTACTTC. This translates into CSAQDRDGLYEQYF.

In this sample, this clonotype turned up a few times. This chain links TRBV20-1 with TRBJ2-5; the D is unclear. Germline assignment: CDR1 DFQATT and CDR2 SNEGSKA (reference sequence). V was clipped by 4 bases and J by 2 bases, with 8 bases between them. The CDR3 sequence is 12 residues long. The CDR3 bases are TGCAGTGCTACTACAGTTCAAGAGACCCAGTACTTC. Its translation is CSATTVQETQYF.

The chain employs TRBV20-1 and TRBJ2-5, with D unresolved. Germline CDR1 reads DFQATT; CDR2 reads SNEGSKA (reference sequence). This CDR3 is built from 12 residues. V was pared by 3 bases and J by 5 bases, with 10 bases between. In DNA, the CDR3 is TGCAGTGCTAGGGCGTCCTGGGAGACCCAGTACTTC. This gives the protein CSARASWETQYF.

This chain connects TRBV20-1 to TRBJ2-2; TRBD2 aligns across 12 bases. There are 16 residues in the CDR3. Germline V lookup: CDR1 DFQATT, CDR2 SNEGSKA (reference sequence). J was trimmed by 5 bases and V by 3 bases; bases with no gene match: 7. In nucleotides, the CDR3 is TGCAGTGCTAGCCACCCCGGACTAGCGGGAACCGGGGAGCTGTTTTTT. It translates to CSASHPGLAGTGELFF.

J is TRBJ1-4 and V is TRBV25-1, with 9 bases aligning to TRBD1. The CDR3 contains 13 residues. Germline V lookup: CDR1 MGHDK, CDR2 SYGVNS. J lost 7 bases, V lost 7 bases, and 4 bases had no gene match. For the CDR3, the DNA is TGTGCCAGCACGGACAGGGGAAGTGAAAAACTGTTTTTT. Translating gives CASTDRGSEKLFF.

This clonotype has only a few counts. The chain uses TRBV6-6 and TRBJ2-1, with 11 bases matching TRBD2. Germline V CDR1 and CDR2: MNHNY, SVGAGI (reference sequence). V gave up 6 bases and J gave up 9 bases; unmatched junction bases: 19. The CDR3 contains 18 residues. CDR3 in amino acids: CASRKLAGVGLGEREQFF. The CDR3 nucleotides read TGTGCCAGCAGAAAACTAGCGGGAGTTGGTCTAGGGGAGCGTGAGCAGTTCTTC.

The chain is built from TRBV7-9 and TRBJ2-1, with D perhaps matching TRBD2 (6 bases). The CDR3 has 12 residues. CDR1 and CDR2 from the germline V gene are SEHNR and FQNEAQ (reference sequence). The V gene lost 5 bases and the J gene lost 9 bases, with 11 bases spanning the gap. CDR3 loop: CASSPFGGEQFF. In DNA, the CDR3 is TGTGCCAGCAGCCCCTTCGGGGGTGAGCAGTTCTTC.

This chain links TRBV24-1 with TRBJ2-5; TRBD1 agrees at 8 bases. Per germline, CDR1 KGHDR and CDR2 SFDVKD. With 3 bases clipped from V and 5 bases from J, the junction kept 13 bases outside the gene matches. The CDR3 length is 17 residues. This CDR3 reads CATSDPDPGQDPETQYF. As DNA, the CDR3 is TGTGCCACCAGTGATCCTGACCCGGGACAGGACCCGGAGACCCAGTACTTC.

The chain has TRBV20-1 and TRBJ2-7; D not certain. The V and J ends lost 1 base and 4 bases respectively, with 11 bases between them. The CDR3 spans 13 residues. CDR1 and CDR2 (germline): DFQATT, SNEGSKA (reference sequence). The chain's CDR3 is CSARVAGVYEQYF. CDR3 coding DNA: TGCAGTGCTAGAGTTGCAGGTGTTTACGAGCAGTACTTC.